These 5 T cell receptor beta chains originate from one sample sequenced in a study of T cell responses to AZD1222 COVID-19 vaccine. Assay: immunoSEQ multiplex PCR; the TCRdb copy retains only in-frame clones and omits some. The sample records 150,000 to 200,000 clones, over 80% being singletons. The sample was peripheral blood, taken on day 0 of AZD1222 vaccination. These receptor sequences come from an adult in good health.

The chain recombines TRBV9 with TRBJ2-1; 7 positions match TRBD2. The germline CDR1 and CDR2 sequences are SGDLS and YYNGEE. J was trimmed by 7 bases and V by 0 bases; bases with no gene match: 10. The CDR3 contains 16 residues. CDR3 loop: CASSVVGGRGWNEQFF. CDR3 bases: TGTGCCAGCAGCGTAGTAGGCGGGAGAGGATGGAATGAGCAGTTCTTC.

The chain recombines TRBV7-2 with TRBJ1-4, with D possibly matching TRBD1 (5 bases). V was shortened by 5 bases and J by 5 bases, with 15 bases between the two germline ends. Per the germline V gene, CDR1 is SGHTA and CDR2 is FQGNSA. The length of the CDR3 is 15 residues. The CDR3 DNA is TGTGCCAGCAGCCCCCGCCGGGGGGGAAATGAAAAACTGTTTTTT. It yields the protein CASSPRRGGNEKLFF.

The chain combines TRBV5-5 with TRBJ1-3; D unresolved. The V end was cut by 4 bases, the J end by 6 bases, with 20 bases between. The CDR3 length is 16 residues. Germline V CDR1 and CDR2: SGHKS, YYEKEE (reference sequence). The CDR3, as DNA: TGTGCCAGCAGCCCGCAGCCATACCTCGACGTAAACACCATATATTTT. Amino acids: CASSPQPYLDVNTIYF.

This clone appeared a single time. The chain uses TRBV28 and TRBJ1-2; the D gene is possibly TRBD1 (5 bases). From germline, CDR1 is MDHEN and CDR2 SYDVKM. Trimming removed 4 bases from V and 3 bases from J, with 12 bases in between. This CDR3 comprises 14 residues. CDR3 sequence reads: CASSSRARDYGYTF. The CDR3 DNA reads as TGTGCCAGCAGTTCACGAGCCAGGGACTATGGCTACACCTTC.

This rearrangement joins TRBV20-1 to TRBJ2-7, with D maybe TRBD1 (5 bases). The V and J ends lost 3 bases and 1 base respectively, with 13 bases between them. The CDR3 contains 14 residues. CDR1 and CDR2 from the germline V gene are DFQATT and SNEGSKA (reference sequence). CDR3 coding DNA: TGCAGTGCTAGTGGGGCGGTTGCTTCCTACGAGCAGTACTTC. Its protein is CSASGAVASYEQYF.